Below are 24 T cell receptor beta chains sequenced from a single sample in a study of T cells in Graves' hyperthyroidism and ophthalmopathy. There were TCR beta CDR3 regions amplified from RNA transcripts. When the TCR CDR3 underwent first-round RT-PCR, the HTBI primer set was used. TCRdb recomputed calls from the multiplex PCR reads with MiXCR, one row per CDR3 protein. The data hold over 450,000 distinct CDR3 sequences, with about 15% observed a single time. Sequencing input: blood. Receptors were obtained from a woman aged 18-29 years with Graves' ophthalmopathy.

The chain recombines TRBV3-1 with TRBJ2-2; D could derive from TRBD1 or TRBD2 (5 bases each). Trimming took 1 base from V and 6 from J, leaving 12 bases between them. Looked up from germline, CDR1 is LGHDT and CDR2 is YNNKEL (reference sequence). The CDR3 loop spans 15 amino acids. The CDR3 region is CASSQGDGRPGELFF. The CDR3 DNA follows: TGTGCCAGCAGCCAAGGGGACGGACGTCCCGGGGAGCTGTTTTTT. The entire variable domain, with the rest obtained from reference TRBV3-1 and TRBJ2-2, is as follows: DTAVSQTPKYLVTQMGNDKSIKCEQNLGHDTMYWYKQDSKKFLKIMFSYNNKELIINETVPNRFSPKSPDKAHLNLHINSLELGDSAVYFCASSQGDGRPGELFFGEGSRLTVL.

This clonotype came up a few times. The V gene is TRBV29-1, the J gene TRBJ2-1; 12 nucleotides agree with TRBD2. Germline-derived CDR1 and CDR2 are SQVTM and ANQGSEA. This CDR3 region has 14 residues. V trimming: 7 bases; J trimming: 5 bases; junction bases outside the gene matches: 6. The CDR3 nucleotides are TGCAGCGCCCGACTAGCGGGAGTCCACAATGAGCAGTTCTTC. Residues: CSARLAGVHNEQFF.

This clonotype occurred many times. The chain recombines TRBV30 with TRBJ2-7; TRBD2 is a possible D gene (5 bases). The V end was cut by 4 bases, the J end by 5 bases, with 15 bases between. CDR3 length: 13 residues. Germline-derived CDR1 and CDR2 are GTSNPN and SVGIG (reference sequence). The CDR3 region has the DNA TGTGCCTGGAATCCGGGGTGGGTAGACGAGCAGTACTTC. Its translation: CAWNPGWVDEQYF.

This clonotype has a count of ten or more. The chain combines TRBV12-3 or TRBV12-4 with TRBJ2-5, with 8 bases aligning to TRBD2. This CDR3 region has 17 residues. Trimming at V came to 6 bases and at J to 0 bases, leaving 12 bases not matched to a gene. The CDR3 protein is CASSIRGSGAYQETQYF. The DNA of the CDR3 is TGTGCCAGCAGCATAAGGGGTAGCGGGGCCTACCAAGAGACCCAGTACTTC.

The V call is TRBV25-1, the J call TRBJ1-2, with 7 bases that match TRBD1. CDR1 is MGHDK, CDR2 SYGVNS, per germline. The CDR3 has 15 amino acids. The trim removed 0 bases at V and 4 bases at J, leaving 5 bases unmatched. The CDR3, as DNA: TGTGCCAGCAGTGAATATGGGACAGAGACCTATGGCTACACCTTC. This translates into CASSEYGTETYGYTF.

CDR3 DNA: TGTGCCAGCAGTTACGTTAGCGGGAGTACAGATACGCAGTATTTT. It is translated as CASSYVSGSTDTQYF. The chain carries TRBV6-9 and TRBJ2-3, with TRBD2 matching over 9 bases. Germline CDR1 reads MNHGY; CDR2 reads SVAAGI. J was trimmed by 3 bases and V by 3 bases; bases with no gene match: 4. This CDR3 is built from 15 residues.

This clonotype was observed at least ten times. CDR3 residues: CAISEMGTGNQPQHF. Here the CDR3 DNA reads TGTGCCATCAGTGAGATGGGGACGGGCAATCAGCCCCAGCATTTT. The chain links TRBV10-3 to TRBJ1-5, with a weak D call TRBD1 (5 bases). This CDR3 is 15 amino acids long. CDR1 ENHRY and CDR2 SYGVKD come from the germline V gene. Between the trimmed V and J ends, which lost 2 bases and 2 bases, there was a span of 10 bases.

This clonotype was seen ten or more times. The rearrangement links TRBV12-3 or TRBV12-4 to TRBJ1-1; D remains unclear. CDR3 length equals 13 residues. The V end lost 3 bases, the J end lost 3 bases, and 8 bases lay between the germline ends. In nucleotides, the CDR3 is TGTGCCAGCAGTTTGGAGGTATACACTGAAGCTTTCTTT. This translates into CASSLEVYTEAFF.

This clonotype was found a few times. The chain has TRBV6-4 and TRBJ2-3, with D possibly matching TRBD2 (6 bases). CDR1 is MRHNA, CDR2 SNTAGT, per germline. The V and J ends lost 6 bases and 7 bases respectively, with 23 bases between them. This CDR3 is built from 16 residues. The CDR3 nucleotides are TGTGCCAGCAGCCTCCAGGAGTTAGGGACTCGGCATACGCAGTATTTT. As protein: CASSLQELGTRHTQYF.

This clonotype was seen ten or more times. The rearrangement joins TRBV28 to TRBJ2-3; TRBD1 agrees at 7 bases. The CDR3 runs 15 residues. The V and J ends lost 5 bases and 3 bases, in that order; junction bases with no gene match: 8. CDR1 is MDHEN, CDR2 SYDVKM, per germline. Here the CDR3 DNA reads TGTGCCAGCAGTCCCGGGACAGCACGAACAGATACGCAGTATTTT. Translation gives CASSPGTARTDTQYF.

This clonotype was counted many times. The J gene is TRBJ2-3, the V gene TRBV11-3, with D possibly matching TRBD1 (6 bases). Germline values: CDR1 SGHNT, CDR2 YENEEA. The CDR3 contains 14 residues. Trimming took off 1 base at V and 5 bases at J, with 10 bases between the two ends. This chain's CDR3 is CASSLGGGGDTQYF. In DNA form, the CDR3 reads TGTGCCAGCAGCTTAGGAGGGGGTGGAGATACGCAGTATTTT.

In its sample, this clonotype was seen many times. V and J are TRBV30 and TRBJ2-3; D is unclear. Per the germline V gene, CDR1 is GTSNPN and CDR2 is SVGIG (reference sequence). This CDR3 has 13 amino acids. Between the trimmed V and J ends, which lost 7 bases and 0 bases, there was a span of 11 bases. The CDR3 sequence: CAYIRESTDTQYF. The CDR3 nucleotides are TGTGCCTACATCCGCGAGAGCACAGATACGCAGTATTTT.

This clonotype was observed at least ten times. The V call is TRBV28, the J call TRBJ1-5; no definite D call. V lost 8 bases to trimming and J lost 0 bases, with 8 bases between them. Germline V gives CDR1 MDHEN, CDR2 SYDVKM. The CDR3 covers 13 residues. CDR3 sequence: CASHRYSNQPQHF. The CDR3 DNA is TGTGCCAGCCATAGATATAGCAATCAGCCCCAGCATTTT.

V usage is TRBV29-1 and J usage is TRBJ1-5, with 8 nucleotides matching TRBD1. J gave up 7 bases and V 0 bases, and 5 bases lay outside the gene matches. Germline values: CDR1 SQVTM, CDR2 ANQGSEA. The CDR3 is 14 residues long. This CDR3 is CSVEETGVGQPQHF. CDR3 in DNA: TGCAGCGTTGAAGAGACAGGGGTTGGGCAGCCCCAGCATTTT. Variable domain in full (rest from reference TRBV29-1 and TRBJ1-5): SAVISQKPSRDICQRGTSLTIQCQVDSQVTMMFWYRQQPGQSLTLIATANQGSEATYESGFVIDKFPISRPNLTFSTLTVSNMSPEDSSIYLCSVEETGVGQPQHFGDGTRLSIL.

This clonotype was detected ten times or more. J is TRBJ1-1 and V is TRBV20-1; no definite D call. In germline, CDR1 is DFQATT, CDR2 SNEGSKA (reference sequence). V was shortened by 1 base and J by 4 bases, with 13 bases between the two germline ends. CDR3 length: 14 residues. Here the CDR3 DNA reads TGCAGTGCTAGAGTGAGGGTTTCGGGCACTGAAGCTTTCTTT. Encoded protein: CSARVRVSGTEAFF.

This clonotype was detected many times. Possible read error: a much larger clone is one base away. V and J are TRBV20-1 and TRBJ1-1; TRBD1 is a possible D gene (5 bases). CDR1 DFQATT and CDR2 SNEGSKA come from the germline V gene (reference sequence). Trimming took off 3 bases at V and 4 bases at J, with 12 bases between the two ends. The CDR3 loop spans 13 amino acids. CDR3 loop: CSASGDLTTEAFF. The CDR3 nucleotides are TGCAGTGCTAGTGGGGACCTGACCACTGAAGCTTTCTTT.

V gene TRBV7-3 combines with J gene TRBJ2-1; D tentatively fits TRBD1 or TRBD2 (5 bases each). The CDR3 totals 15 residues. V lost 2 bases, J lost 6 bases, and 14 bases lay in between. CDR1 and CDR2 from the germline V gene are SGHTA and FQGTGA. CDR3 amino acids: CASSLYAGTPNEQFF. CDR3 nucleotide sequence: TGTGCCAGCAGCTTATATGCCGGGACCCCCAATGAGCAGTTCTTC.

This clonotype was picked up many times. The rearrangement links TRBV27 to TRBJ1-2; TRBD1 agrees at 11 bases. The V segment lost 5 bases and the J segment 7 bases; nucleotides outside the gene matches: 9. The CDR3 length is 15 residues. The germline V gene encodes CDR1 MNHEY and CDR2 SMNVEV (reference sequence). The CDR3 DNA reads TGTGCCAGCAGTCCCGCCCGGGACAGGGGGTTTGGCTACACCTTC. This translates into CASSPARDRGFGYTF.

This clonotype was recorded at least ten times. The chain links TRBV13 to TRBJ2-7; 9 nucleotides agree with TRBD2. V trimming: 1 base; J trimming: 3 bases; junction bases outside the gene matches: 4. CDR1 is PRHDT and CDR2 is FYEKMQ in the germline V gene (reference sequence). The CDR3 extends over 15 amino acids. This chain's CDR3 is CASSLAAGGGYEQYF. The CDR3, as DNA: TGTGCCAGCAGCTTAGCAGCGGGGGGAGGCTACGAGCAGTACTTC.

The chain links TRBV20-1 to TRBJ1-1; 7 bases fit TRBD1. Germline V gives CDR1 DFQATT, CDR2 SNEGSKA (reference sequence). After removal of 4 bases from V and 5 bases from J, the junction contained 7 bases not matched to a gene. This CDR3 has 13 amino acids. This CDR3 is CSAKEGAGTEAFF. The CDR3 DNA follows: TGCAGTGCTAAGGAGGGGGCCGGTACTGAAGCTTTCTTT.

Many counts were recorded for this clonotype. The chain is built from TRBV5-6 and TRBJ1-1; no firm D call. Germline assignment: CDR1 SGHDT and CDR2 YYEEEE. V gave up 0 bases and J gave up 8 bases, with 8 bases separating them. The CDR3 has 12 amino acids. The DNA for the CDR3 is TGTGCCAGCAGCTTGGGGGCCAGGGAAGCTTTCTTT. Translating gives CASSLGAREAFF.

This clonotype was counted many times. The CDR3 coding sequence is TGCAGTGCTAGAGATGTTCAGGGGGCGGGGTCGAGGGACGAGCAGTACTTC. It translates to CSARDVQGAGSRDEQYF. The rearrangement links TRBV20-1 to TRBJ2-7, with 8 bases lining up with TRBD1. V gave up 0 bases and J gave up 5 bases; unmatched junction bases: 15. The CDR3 extends over 17 amino acids. Germline V gives CDR1 DFQATT, CDR2 SNEGSKA (reference sequence).

The J gene is TRBJ2-5, the V gene TRBV6-2 or TRBV6-3; TRBD1 agrees at 8 bases. The CDR3 sequence is 15 residues long. CDR1 and CDR2 from the germline V gene are MNHEY and SVGEGT. J lost 11 bases, V lost 4 bases, and 15 bases had no gene match. CDR3 sequence: CASSFNRDRGEGQYF. In nucleotides, the CDR3 is TGTGCCAGCAGTTTTAATCGAGACAGGGGTGAAGGACAGTACTTC.

This clonotype was picked up many times. The CDR3 sequence: CASSFSNEQYF. CDR3 nucleotides: TGTGCCAGCAGTTTCAGCAACGAGCAGTACTTC. V gene TRBV27 combines with J gene TRBJ2-7; no definite D call. CDR1 MNHEY and CDR2 SMNVEV come from the germline V gene (reference sequence). Trimming stripped 3 bases from V and 5 bases from J, with 5 bases between. The CDR3 runs 11 residues.